This passage covers 32 T cell receptor beta chains from one sample sequenced in a study of shared T cell receptors in the human thymus (dated by TCRdb to the early 2020s). To prepare the library, the immunoSEQ multiplex PCR assay was applied. The source is immuneACCESS, and TCRdb retained only in-frame sequences with V and J called. Part of the clones is not carried over; for the studies checked, unresolved V genes explain less than half of this, and the remainder is unexplained. The sample includes about 660,000 clones, with around 87% observed a single time. The ten biggest clones cover 0.0095% to 0.011% of the sample. Separately, the same data were catalogued under a study of human thymus T cells.

What was sequenced was thymocytes. All receptors derive from a boy under two years old with a congenital heart defect. Donor details come from another sample of the same person, matched by shared clones.

The chain links TRBV27 to TRBJ2-2; 15 bases are shared with TRBD2. This CDR3 is 19 amino acids long. J gave up 5 bases and V 4 bases, and 11 bases lay outside the gene matches. Germline lookup yields CDR1 MNHEY and CDR2 SMNVEV (reference sequence). Written as DNA, the CDR3 is TGTGCCAGCAGTTCCTCCGGGACTAGCGGGAGGATAGAGACCGGGGAGCTGTTTTTT. As protein: CASSSSGTSGRIETGELFF.

This chain connects TRBV6-5 to TRBJ1-2, with unresolved D. CDR1 and CDR2 from the germline V gene are MNHEY and SVGAGI. V was cut by 6 bases and J by 0 bases, with 11 bases left in between. The length of the CDR3 is 14 residues. In DNA form, the CDR3 reads TGTGCCAGCAGCGGGGTCACCGCTAACTATGGCTACACCTTC. Encoded protein: CASSGVTANYGYTF.

The chain is built from TRBV4-3 and TRBJ1-1; 7 positions match TRBD1. Germline CDR1 LGHNA, CDR2 YSLEER. The CDR3 has 14 residues. V lost 1 base to trimming and J lost 4 bases; unmatched junction nucleotides: 3. The CDR3 loop reads CASSQGPGGTEAFF. In DNA form, the CDR3 reads TGCGCCAGCAGCCAAGGGCCAGGGGGCACTGAAGCTTTCTTT.

This clone was seen a single time. The V and J genes are TRBV11-2 and TRBJ1-1; D is perhaps TRBD1 (6 bases). V gave up 5 bases and J gave up 7 bases, with 11 bases separating them. The CDR3 is 12 residues long. CDR1 and CDR2 (germline): SGHAT, FQNNGV. This chain's CDR3 is CASSNGQIEAFF. The CDR3, as DNA: TGTGCCAGCAGCAATGGACAGATTGAAGCTTTCTTT.

This chain links TRBV6-5 with TRBJ2-5, with TRBD1 matching 7 bases. Germline V lookup: CDR1 MNHEY, CDR2 SVGAGI. The ends lost 6 bases at V and 6 bases at J; junction bases unmatched: 10. CDR3 length equals 14 residues. For the CDR3, the DNA is TGTGCCAGCAGCGAAGCCAGGGGGAGCAAGACCCAGTACTTC. This translates into CASSEARGSKTQYF.

The rearrangement uses TRBV27 and TRBJ1-1; the D gene is possibly TRBD1 (5 bases). Trimming took off 4 bases at V and 5 bases at J, with 14 bases between the two ends. CDR1 MNHEY and CDR2 SMNVEV come from the germline V gene (reference sequence). The CDR3 loop spans 14 amino acids. The CDR3 DNA reads TGTGCCAGCAGTTCCACCAGACAGTTTACTGAAGCTTTCTTT. It translates to CASSSTRQFTEAFF.

This rearrangement joins TRBV11-2 to TRBJ2-7; 7 bases are a match to TRBD2. The CDR3 runs to 17 residues. Germline CDR1 and CDR2: SGHAT and FQNNGV. V was pared by 0 bases and J by 5 bases, with 13 bases of the junction left unmatched. This CDR3 reads CASSLDEDREASDEQYF. The CDR3 coding sequence is TGTGCCAGCAGCTTAGATGAAGATCGGGAGGCATCGGACGAGCAGTACTTC.

The chain has TRBV5-6 and TRBJ2-7; TRBD1 agrees at 7 bases. V was clipped by 6 bases and J by 0 bases; unmatched bases: 9. Germline-derived CDR1 and CDR2 are SGHDT and YYEEEE. This CDR3 is built from 15 residues. The CDR3: CASTQTGKSSYEQYF. The DNA of the CDR3 is TGTGCCAGCACCCAGACAGGGAAGAGCTCCTACGAGCAGTACTTC.

V and J are TRBV30 and TRBJ1-1; 12 nucleotides match TRBD1. Germline V gives CDR1 GTSNPN, CDR2 SVGIG (reference sequence). The CDR3 is made up of 15 amino acids. Trimming removed 7 bases from V and 4 bases from J; junction bases left unmatched: 10. The CDR3 is CASWDRGHFGTEAFF. CDR3 DNA: TGTGCCTCCTGGGACAGGGGGCATTTTGGCACTGAAGCTTTCTTT.

The chain couples TRBV11-3 to TRBJ2-2, with D possibly matching TRBD2 (6 bases). CDR3 length: 16 residues. Germline CDR1 reads SGHNT; CDR2 reads YENEEA. V was cut by 5 bases and J by 6 bases, with 19 bases left in between. The CDR3 spells CASSRLASRRAGELFF. The CDR3 bases are TGTGCCAGCAGCCGGCTGGCGTCGAGGAGGGCCGGGGAGCTGTTTTTT.

J is TRBJ2-6 and V is TRBV27; D gene uncertain. CDR1 and CDR2 from the germline V gene are MNHEY and SMNVEV (reference sequence). The CDR3 length is 19 residues. V was cut by 2 bases and J by 0 bases, with 17 bases left in between. CDR3 coding DNA: TGTGCCAGCAGTTTAGGTGCAGTTACCTCACACTCTGGGGCCAACGTCCTGACTTTC. Its translation: CASSLGAVTSHSGANVLTF.

V usage is TRBV9 and J usage is TRBJ2-1, with TRBD2 identical over 11 bases. Germline trimming cut 6 bases from V and 6 bases from J; bases unmatched to any gene: 8. Germline CDR1 is SGDLS and CDR2 is YYNGEE. The CDR3 has 15 residues. CDR3 amino acids: CASTNGLAGLNEQFF. CDR3 coding DNA: TGTGCCAGCACCAACGGACTAGCGGGCCTCAATGAGCAGTTCTTC. The variable domain in full, completed from reference TRBV9 and TRBJ2-1, reads DSGVTQTPKHLITATGQRVTLRCSPRSGDLSVYWYQQSLDQGLQFLIQYYNGEERAKGNILERFSAQQFPDLHSELNLSSLELGDSALYFCASTNGLAGLNEQFFGPGTRLTVL.

V is TRBV25-1 and J is TRBJ2-7; a weak D match, TRBD1 (6 bases). In germline, CDR1 is MGHDK, CDR2 SYGVNS. V gave up 2 bases and J gave up 5 bases, with 7 bases separating them. This CDR3 is 12 amino acids long. This chain's CDR3 is CASSETGNEQYF. The CDR3 DNA reads as TGTGCCAGCAGTGAAACAGGGAACGAGCAGTACTTC.

The chain is built from TRBV6-1 and TRBJ1-1; 7 bases are shared with TRBD1. The germline gives CDR1 MNHNS, CDR2 SASEGT. Losses at the gene ends were 5 bases for V and 5 bases for J; bases not matched to a gene: 2. The CDR3 is 12 residues long. Here the CDR3 DNA reads TGTGCCAGCAGTACAGGGGTGACTGAAGCTTTCTTT. It specifies CASSTGVTEAFF.

The V gene is TRBV2, the J gene TRBJ2-7, with TRBD2 matching over 7 bases. This CDR3 has 14 amino acids. The V segment lost 6 bases and the J segment 3 bases; nucleotides outside the gene matches: 8. Per the germline V gene, CDR1 is SNHLY and CDR2 is FYNNEI. CDR3 residues: CASSGAAGFYEQYF. DNA of the CDR3: TGTGCCAGCAGCGGGGCAGCGGGGTTCTACGAGCAGTACTTC.

The V call is TRBV28, the J call TRBJ2-5, with a possible D match to TRBD2 (6 bases). From germline, CDR1 is MDHEN and CDR2 SYDVKM. Between the trimmed V and J ends, which lost 6 bases and 3 bases, there was a span of 17 bases. This CDR3 spans 15 amino acids. CDR3 sequence (DNA): TGTGCCAGCAGCCCTTCTCGTGGCGGGAAAGAGACCCAGTACTTC. Translated: CASSPSRGGKETQYF.

The chain carries TRBV27 and TRBJ2-1, with 11 bases aligning to TRBD2. V lost 4 bases, J lost 4 bases, and 6 bases stayed unmatched. Germline-derived CDR1 and CDR2 are MNHEY and SMNVEV (reference sequence). This CDR3 region has 16 residues. CDR3 in amino acids: CASSSPGLAAYNEQFF. The CDR3 DNA sequence: TGTGCCAGCAGTTCCCCGGGACTAGCGGCGTACAATGAGCAGTTCTTC.

The rearrangement uses TRBV5-6 and TRBJ2-1; 7 bases are shared with TRBD1. Per the germline V gene, CDR1 is SGHDT and CDR2 is YYEEEE. This CDR3 is 12 amino acids long. With 3 bases clipped from V and 11 bases from J, the junction kept 5 bases outside the gene matches. DNA of the CDR3: TGTGCCAGCAGCTCCTTACAGGGGCAGCAGTTCTTC. It is translated as CASSSLQGQQFF.

J is TRBJ2-1 and V is TRBV28, with 9 nucleotides matching TRBD2. Germline CDR1 and CDR2: MDHEN and SYDVKM. The trim removed 1 base at V and 5 bases at J, leaving 9 bases unmatched. This CDR3 has 17 residues. This chain's CDR3 is CASSLYGRLAGNNEQFF. The CDR3 DNA is TGTGCCAGCAGTTTATACGGCCGGCTAGCGGGGAACAATGAGCAGTTCTTC.

This clone appeared a single time. V gene TRBV5-4 combines with J gene TRBJ2-1; D unclear. The CDR3 consists of 14 residues. The V end lost 0 bases, the J end lost 0 bases, and 4 bases lay between the germline ends. The germline V gene encodes CDR1 SGHNT and CDR2 YYREEE (reference sequence). The CDR3 spells CASSLGRSYNEQFF. DNA of the CDR3: TGTGCCAGCAGCTTGGGTCGCTCCTACAATGAGCAGTTCTTC. The entire variable domain, with the rest obtained from reference TRBV5-4 and TRBJ2-1, is as follows: ETGVTQSPTHLIKTRGQQVTLRCSSQSGHNTVSWYQQALGQGPQFIFQYYREEENGRGNFPPRFSGLQFPNYSSELNVNALELDDSALYLCASSLGRSYNEQFFGPGTRLTVL.

This chain uses TRBV27 with TRBJ2-7; D is perhaps TRBD2 (5 bases). The CDR3 covers 16 residues. The germline V and J ends were trimmed by 6 bases and 5 bases, with 23 bases remaining between them. CDR1 and CDR2 (germline): MNHEY, SMNVEV (reference sequence). For the CDR3, the DNA is TGTGCCAGCAGCGAGGGCCGACGCGAGATGGGCGACGAGCAGTACTTC. This codes for CASSEGRREMGDEQYF.

This chain uses TRBV6-1 with TRBJ2-1, with D possibly being TRBD1 (5 bases). With 10 bases removed from V and 5 bases from J, the gap between germline ends came to 27 bases. CDR1 is MNHNS, CDR2 SASEGT, per germline. The CDR3 has 17 residues. CDR3 bases: TGTGCCACCAATGAAGGGATAGCAGGGCCAGGTGACAATGAGCAGTTCTTC. Translated, it gives CATNEGIAGPGDNEQFF.

J is TRBJ2-1 and V is TRBV7-2; no definite D call. CDR3 size: 13 residues. From germline, CDR1 is SGHTA and CDR2 FQGNSA. Trimming took off 1 base at V and 8 bases at J, with 9 bases between the two ends. The CDR3 loop reads CASSLGVSHEQFF. CDR3 DNA sequence: TGTGCCAGCAGCTTAGGAGTATCCCATGAGCAGTTCTTC.

This rearrangement joins TRBV5-6 to TRBJ1-1; 11 nucleotides align to TRBD1. Germline values: CDR1 SGHDT, CDR2 YYEEEE. The J segment lost 0 bases and the V segment lost 3 bases, leaving 7 bases of the junction unmatched. The CDR3 sequence is 17 residues long. This chain's CDR3 is CASSSPGQGGVNTEAFF. The CDR3 bases are TGTGCCAGCAGCTCTCCGGGACAGGGGGGAGTGAACACTGAAGCTTTCTTT.

This clone showed up just once. The chain recombines TRBV11-2 with TRBJ2-1, with D hard to call. V dropped 5 bases and J dropped 4 bases, with 12 bases sitting between them. Germline V gene data show CDR1 as SGHAT and CDR2 as FQNNGV. The CDR3 length is 14 residues. The CDR3 DNA reads TGTGCCAGCAGCCAAAGAGCCCTATACAATGAGCAGTTCTTC. Its translation is CASSQRALYNEQFF.

The J gene is TRBJ2-2, the V gene TRBV6-1; possible D gene TRBD1, 6 bases. Germline loops: CDR1 MNHNS, CDR2 SASEGT. The CDR3 spans 14 residues. V was pared by 7 bases and J by 3 bases, with 12 bases between. The CDR3 DNA reads as TGTGCCAGCATGGCAGGGGAGCACACCGGGGAGCTGTTTTTT. Amino acids: CASMAGEHTGELFF.

This clone was seen a single time. The chain is built from TRBV13 and TRBJ2-7; 8 bases match TRBD1. Germline CDR1 is PRHDT and CDR2 is FYEKMQ (reference sequence). The CDR3 sequence is 15 residues long. The V gene end was trimmed by 5 bases and the J gene end by 7 bases; junction bases not matched to a gene: 13. In nucleotides, the CDR3 is TGTGCCAGCAGCATACACCGGCAGGGGGCAAGAGAGCAGTACTTC. Protein sequence: CASSIHRQGAREQYF.

The V call is TRBV7-2, the J call TRBJ2-7, with TRBD2 matching over 11 bases. V dropped 5 bases and J dropped 4; count of bases not matched to a gene: 16. From germline, CDR1 is SGHTA and CDR2 FQGNSA. CDR3 length equals 18 residues. The CDR3 DNA is TGTGCCAGCAGCAATAACCACCCCCTACTAGCGGGAGAGTACGAGCAGTACTTC. This translates into CASSNNHPLLAGEYEQYF.

The chain joins TRBV29-1 to TRBJ2-5; no reliable D call. Trimming shortened V by 5 bases and J by 0 bases, and 10 bases separated the two germline ends. The CDR3 runs to 13 residues. Germline V lookup: CDR1 SQVTM, CDR2 ANQGSEA. DNA of the CDR3: TGCAGCGTTAGTTCAGACTACCAAGAGACCCAGTACTTC. Translation gives CSVSSDYQETQYF.

The V call is TRBV6-5, the J call TRBJ1-4; D may be TRBD1 (5 bases). Germline assignment: CDR1 MNHEY and CDR2 SVGAGI. V was cut by 0 bases and J by 3 bases, with 8 bases left in between. The CDR3 totals 15 residues. The DNA of the CDR3 is TGTGCCAGCAGTTACTCTGGGGCTGCTAATGAAAAACTGTTTTTT. It encodes CASSYSGAANEKLFF.

This chain links TRBV19 with TRBJ1-1; D uncertain. The CDR3 covers 13 residues. Trimming shortened V by 5 bases and J by 1 base, and 8 bases separated the two germline ends. Per germline, CDR1 LNHDA and CDR2 SQIVND (reference sequence). The CDR3 here is CASSRNKNTEAFF. The CDR3 bases are TGTGCCAGTAGTCGAAACAAGAACACTGAAGCTTTCTTT.

This clone was seen a single time. The V call is TRBV28, the J call TRBJ2-3; 8 bases agree with TRBD2. The CDR3 length is 17 residues. Germline V lookup: CDR1 MDHEN, CDR2 SYDVKM. Unmatched junction bases numbered 17, after V lost 5 bases and J lost 7 bases. CDR3 loop: CASSLRTSRPHMNTQYF. The CDR3 bases are TGTGCCAGCAGTCTGCGGACTAGCCGCCCACATATGAATACGCAGTATTTT.